The 29 T cell receptor beta chains below come from one sample, sequenced in a study of cytomegalovirus exposure and HLA in healthy donors. The PCR had 60 Vbeta and 13 Jbeta primers. Sequencing was performed with immunoSEQ multiplex PCR; in TCRdb, only in-frame clones are kept and a portion is missing. The data contain 150,000 to 170,000 clones, 65% to 80% of them singletons. The sample was PBMCs. The receptors were gathered from a woman aged 40 to 50 in good health and CMV-seronegative.

The rearrangement joins TRBV4-2 to TRBJ1-5, with D possibly being TRBD1 (5 bases). The length of the CDR3 is 13 residues. Trimming removed 0 bases at V and 11 bases at J, with 11 bases between. CDR1 and CDR2 (germline): LGHNA, YNFKEQ. CDR3 nucleotides: TGTGCCAGCAGCCAAGAGCAGGGAGGGGCCCAGCATTTT. Encoded protein: CASSQEQGGAQHF.

This clone was detected only once. The J gene is TRBJ1-3, the V gene TRBV6-4; 9 positions agree with TRBD1. This CDR3 has 15 residues. Germline lookup yields CDR1 MRHNA and CDR2 SNTAGT. With 6 bases clipped from V and 0 bases from J, the junction kept 3 bases outside the gene matches. Here the CDR3 DNA reads TGTGCCAGCAGACAGGGGGCCCACTCTGGAAACACCATATATTTT. It codes for CASRQGAHSGNTIYF.

V is TRBV19 and J is TRBJ2-2; TRBD2 is a possible D gene (5 bases). Germline CDR1 LNHDA, CDR2 SQIVND (reference sequence). CDR3 length: 13 amino acids. V was cut by 6 bases and J by 4 bases, with 9 bases left in between. This CDR3 reads CASRNEGTGELFF. The CDR3 DNA is TGTGCCAGTAGAAACGAGGGCACCGGGGAGCTGTTTTTT.

This clone showed up just once. The chain combines TRBV4-1 with TRBJ2-1; 10 positions match TRBD2. V shed 9 bases, J shed 4 bases, and the junction held 9 bases outside the gene matches. The CDR3 spans 15 residues. Germline V lookup: CDR1 MGHRA, CDR2 YSYEKL. The CDR3 here is CASGVLAGAYNEQFF. CDR3 in DNA: TGCGCCAGTGGGGTTCTAGCGGGGGCGTACAATGAGCAGTTCTTC.

V usage is TRBV25-1 and J usage is TRBJ1-4; 12 bases agree with TRBD1. Trimming removed 4 bases from V and 8 bases from J; junction bases left unmatched: 5. The CDR3 sequence is 15 residues long. Germline V gene data show CDR1 as MGHDK and CDR2 as SYGVNS. The CDR3 DNA reads as TGTGCCAGCAGTGCGGGACAGGGGGCGCGGGAAAAACTGTTTTTT. Translating gives CASSAGQGAREKLFF.

This clone was detected only once. Within the sample, other DNA sequences also encode this same CDR3. This chain links TRBV5-8 with TRBJ2-5, with 12 bases identical to TRBD2. This CDR3 spans 14 amino acids. Germline V CDR1 and CDR2: SGHTS, YDEGEE. V shed 2 bases, J shed 4 bases, and the junction held 0 bases outside the gene matches. The CDR3 region is CASSLLAGGETQYF. The DNA of the CDR3 is TGTGCCAGCAGCTTACTAGCGGGAGGAGAGACCCAGTACTTC.

The chain links TRBV19 to TRBJ2-1; TRBD2 aligns across 7 bases. V dropped 8 bases and J dropped 1; count of bases not matched to a gene: 11. Per the germline V gene, CDR1 is LNHDA and CDR2 is SQIVND (reference sequence). The CDR3 is 16 residues long. The CDR3 loop reads CASGGGQARSYNEQFF. The CDR3 DNA reads as TGTGCCAGTGGGGGGGGTCAGGCGCGTTCCTACAATGAGCAGTTCTTC.

V gene TRBV6-6 combines with J gene TRBJ1-1; unclear D gene. The CDR3 totals 14 residues. V was cut by 2 bases and J by 1 base, with 8 bases left in between. CDR1 and CDR2 (germline): MNHNY, SVGAGI (reference sequence). The CDR3 loop is CASSYPAGNTEAFF. The CDR3 DNA reads as TGTGCCAGCAGTTACCCCGCGGGGAACACTGAAGCTTTCTTT.

The V gene is TRBV5-4, the J gene TRBJ2-7, with 11 bases aligning to TRBD2. J lost 5 bases, V lost 4 bases, and 11 bases had no gene match. The CDR3 contains 16 residues. CDR1 and CDR2 (germline): SGHNT, YYREEE (reference sequence). The CDR3 spells CASSHPPLAGEHEQYF. In DNA, the CDR3 is TGTGCCAGCAGCCACCCACCACTAGCGGGAGAGCACGAGCAGTACTTC.

The chain uses TRBV9 and TRBJ1-1; TRBD1 agrees at 8 bases. The CDR3 runs to 15 residues. Germline lookup yields CDR1 SGDLS and CDR2 YYNGEE. V lost 3 bases, J lost 4 bases, and 8 bases stayed unmatched. The CDR3, as DNA: TGTGCCAGCAGCGGAATGACAGGGGATGGCACTGAAGCTTTCTTT. Its translation: CASSGMTGDGTEAFF.

The chain uses TRBV6-6 and TRBJ2-1; no definite D call. V gave up 6 bases and J gave up 8 bases, with 14 bases separating them. The germline gives CDR1 MNHNY, CDR2 SVGAGI (reference sequence). CDR3 size: 13 residues. As DNA, the CDR3 is TGTGCCAGCAGCCGAGGTGTATTCGATGAGCAGTTCTTC. This codes for CASSRGVFDEQFF.

V usage is TRBV19 and J usage is TRBJ2-2; 7 bases fit TRBD1. Trimming took 6 bases from V and 5 from J; bases not matched to a gene: 9. Germline CDR1 is LNHDA and CDR2 is SQIVND (reference sequence). The CDR3 consists of 15 residues. CDR3 residues: CASSKDRVSTGELFF. The CDR3 region has the DNA TGTGCCAGTAGCAAAGACAGGGTTAGTACCGGGGAGCTGTTTTTT. The entire variable domain, with the rest obtained from reference TRBV19 and TRBJ2-2, is as follows: DGGITQSPKYLFRKEGQNVTLSCEQNLNHDAMYWYRQDPGQGLRLIYYSQIVNDFQKGDIAEGYSVSREKKESFPLTVTSAQKNPTAFYLCASSKDRVSTGELFFGEGSRLTVL.

V usage is TRBV5-1 and J usage is TRBJ2-2; 11 bases are a match to TRBD1. Germline CDR1 SGHRS, CDR2 YFSETQ. The CDR3 spans 14 residues. J lost 6 bases, V lost 7 bases, and 5 bases had no gene match. The CDR3 DNA reads TGCGCCAGCGGACAGGGGGCCTTGGCCGGGGAGCTGTTTTTT. It encodes CASGQGALAGELFF. The full variable domain, in which reference TRBV5-1 and TRBJ2-2 provide the parts outside the CDR3, is KAGVTQTPRYLIKTRGQQVTLSCSPISGHRSVSWYQQTPGQGLQFLFEYFSETQRNKGNFPGRFSGRQFSNSRSEMNVSTLELGDSALYLCASGQGALAGELFFGEGSRLTVL.

The chain recombines TRBV6-1 with TRBJ2-7, with 8 bases that match TRBD1. This CDR3 has 16 residues. V lost 2 bases to trimming and J lost 2 bases; unmatched junction nucleotides: 8. Germline V lookup: CDR1 MNHNS, CDR2 SASEGT. CDR3 sequence reads: CASSEPLRGRTYEQYF. The DNA of the CDR3 is TGTGCCAGCAGTGAACCCCTCAGGGGGCGAACCTACGAGCAGTACTTC.

In its sample, this clone was seen once. The chain combines TRBV9 with TRBJ2-1; 9 bases are a match to TRBD2. There are 16 residues in the CDR3. The germline gives CDR1 SGDLS, CDR2 YYNGEE. The junction had 6 bases not matched to a gene; V was cut back by 0 bases and J by 5 bases. This CDR3 reads CASSVEPSGIDNEQFF. In DNA form, the CDR3 reads TGTGCCAGCAGCGTAGAACCTAGCGGGATAGACAATGAGCAGTTCTTC.

This clone was detected once. The chain carries TRBV9 and TRBJ2-3, with 9 positions matching TRBD2. This CDR3 is 16 amino acids long. V lost 0 bases and J lost 6; bases outside the gene matches: 8. The germline V gene has CDR1 SGDLS and CDR2 YYNGEE. CDR3 loop: CASSVGRLAGTDTQYF. Written as DNA, the CDR3 is TGTGCCAGCAGCGTAGGTAGGCTAGCGGGAACGGATACGCAGTATTTT.

The chain uses TRBV7-8 and TRBJ2-5; the match to TRBD2 covers 14 bases. Germline CDR1 and CDR2: SGHVS and FQNEAQ. This CDR3 spans 18 amino acids. V lost 5 bases, J lost 2 bases, and 10 bases stayed unmatched. The CDR3 protein is CASSLRLAGGPGQETQYF. CDR3 nucleotides: TGTGCCAGCAGCCTAAGACTAGCGGGAGGGCCAGGGCAAGAGACCCAGTACTTC.

This clone has only a few counts. This chain uses TRBV10-3 with TRBJ1-1; the D is unclear. Per the germline V gene, CDR1 is ENHRY and CDR2 is SYGVKD. This CDR3 region has 14 residues. Between the trimmed V and J ends, which lost 3 bases and 1 base, there was a span of 9 bases. The chain's CDR3 is CAISDRGENTEAFF. DNA for the CDR3: TGTGCCATCAGTGACCGGGGTGAGAACACTGAAGCTTTCTTT.

The CDR3 sequence: CASSPPGRVNTEAFF. For the CDR3, the DNA is TGTGCCAGCAGTCCCCCGGGCAGGGTGAACACTGAAGCTTTCTTT. The chain joins TRBV28 to TRBJ1-1; perhaps TRBD1 as D (5 bases). The germline CDR1 and CDR2 sequences are MDHEN and SYDVKM. CDR3 length: 15 residues. V was pared by 5 bases and J by 0 bases, with 13 bases between.

Points on this clone: A junction boundary mismatches the germline segment, possibly from a read error. CDR3 coding DNA: TGTGCTAGCAGCACCGGGGAGAACACTGAAGCTTTCTTT. Its protein is CASSTGENTEAFF. This rearrangement joins TRBV7-7 to TRBJ1-1; D is unclear. Germline V gives CDR1 SSHAT, CDR2 FNYEAQ (reference sequence). This CDR3 spans 13 amino acids.

V gene TRBV7-9 combines with J gene TRBJ2-7, with D possibly TRBD2 on 5 matching bases. The germline gives CDR1 SEHNR, CDR2 FQNEAQ (reference sequence). V lost 4 bases, J lost 5 bases, and 27 bases lay in between. The CDR3 has 18 residues. The DNA of the CDR3 is TGTGCCAGCAGCTGGCCTACCCGGATCGACGGAGGAACTCACGAGCAGTACTTC. Amino acid sequence: CASSWPTRIDGGTHEQYF.

The CDR3 nucleotides are TGTGCCAGCAGCTTAGATCGCCGAGGGCACACTGAAGCTTTCTTT. Its translation: CASSLDRRGHTEAFF. This rearrangement joins TRBV11-3 to TRBJ1-1; unclear D gene. The V gene lost 0 bases and the J gene lost 3 bases, with 11 bases spanning the gap. Germline lookup yields CDR1 SGHNT and CDR2 YENEEA. The CDR3 runs 15 residues.

This rearrangement joins TRBV13 to TRBJ1-2; 10 nucleotides line up with TRBD1. The germline gives CDR1 PRHDT, CDR2 FYEKMQ (reference sequence). The trim removed 6 bases at V and 6 bases at J, leaving 4 bases unmatched. The CDR3 totals 13 residues. Written as DNA, the CDR3 is TGTGCCAGCAGTCGGGACAGGGGCAATGGCTACACCTTC. This translates into CASSRDRGNGYTF.

CDR3 sequence reads: CASRNPGQSYEQYF. In DNA, the CDR3 is TGTGCCAGCAGGAACCCTGGACAGTCCTACGAGCAGTACTTC. V and J are TRBV6-1 and TRBJ2-7, with D tentatively TRBD1 (6 bases). Trimming shortened V by 6 bases and J by 1 base, and 13 bases separated the two germline ends. The CDR3 consists of 14 residues. Germline CDR1 is MNHNS and CDR2 is SASEGT.

By frequency in the sample, this clone is medium-sized. The V and J genes are TRBV6-1 and TRBJ2-7; 10 bases match TRBD2. The CDR3 is 15 residues long. CDR1 MNHNS and CDR2 SASEGT come from the germline V gene. The V segment lost 1 base and the J segment 0 bases; nucleotides outside the gene matches: 0. As DNA, the CDR3 is TGTGCCAGCAGTGAAGGGACTAGCGGCTCCTACGAGCAGTACTTC. As protein: CASSEGTSGSYEQYF.

The chain combines TRBV20-1 with TRBJ2-5; D call uncertain. The germline V and J ends were trimmed by 6 bases and 5 bases, with 10 bases remaining between them. The CDR3 runs to 11 residues. Germline CDR1 DFQATT, CDR2 SNEGSKA (reference sequence). The CDR3 nucleotides are TGCAGTGCCGCGGTCCAGGAGACCCAGTACTTC. It yields the protein CSAAVQETQYF.

The rearrangement links TRBV5-1 to TRBJ1-4; no firm D call. CDR1 and CDR2 (germline): SGHRS, YFSETQ. The CDR3 spans 13 residues. V was cut by 0 bases and J by 7 bases, with 7 bases left in between. The CDR3 DNA reads TGCGCCAGCAGCTTGGGTGGTAGTGAAAAACTGTTTTTT. Its protein is CASSLGGSEKLFF. Full variable domain (remainder filled in from reference TRBV5-1 and TRBJ1-4): KAGVTQTPRYLIKTRGQQVTLSCSPISGHRSVSWYQQTPGQGLQFLFEYFSETQRNKGNFPGRFSGRQFSNSRSEMNVSTLELGDSALYLCASSLGGSEKLFFGSGTQLSVL.

This clone was counted between two and nine times. The chain links TRBV7-2 to TRBJ2-7, with D uncertain. Per the germline V gene, CDR1 is SGHTA and CDR2 is FQGNSA. The CDR3 extends over 11 amino acids. V gave up 5 bases and J gave up 3 bases, with 5 bases separating them. This CDR3 reads CASSPSYEQYF. The DNA of the CDR3 is TGTGCCAGCAGCCCTAGCTACGAGCAGTACTTC.

This clone was observed once. This chain joins TRBV5-1 and TRBJ1-2; maybe TRBD1 (6 bases). The CDR3 is made up of 15 amino acids. Trimming shortened V by 5 bases and J by 0 bases, and 14 bases separated the two germline ends. Per germline, CDR1 SGHRS and CDR2 YFSETQ. CDR3 DNA sequence: TGCGCCAGCAGTACCGGGACAACCACTAACTATGGCTACACCTTC. It translates to CASSTGTTTNYGYTF. The full variable domain, completed using reference TRBV5-1 and TRBJ1-2, is KAGVTQTPRYLIKTRGQQVTLSCSPISGHRSVSWYQQTPGQGLQFLFEYFSETQRNKGNFPGRFSGRQFSNSRSEMNVSTLELGDSALYLCASSTGTTTNYGYTFGSGTRLTVV.